The 14 T cell receptor beta chains presented below share a single source sample, sequenced in a study of Graves' ophthalmopathy and Graves' hyperthyroidism. Amplification of TCR beta CDR3 regions used RNA transcripts. HTBI-primed first-round RT-PCR preceded second-round multiplex PCR. TCRdb fed the multiplex PCR reads into MiXCR, producing one record per CDR3 protein. The table lists hundreds of thousands of distinct CDR3 sequences, about a fifth of them singletons. Sequenced material: peripheral blood. All receptors come from a woman younger than 30 with stable Graves' hyperthyroidism. Some clones in this sample may be carry-over from other donors' samples.

This clonotype turned up a few times. V is TRBV29-1 and J is TRBJ1-1, with TRBD1 matching over 7 bases. Germline CDR1 and CDR2: SQVTM and ANQGSEA. The length of the CDR3 is 13 residues. After removal of 7 bases from V and 3 bases from J, the junction contained 8 bases not matched to a gene. The CDR3 DNA reads as TGCAGCGGCCAGGGGGTTTCGGACACTGAAGCTTTCTTT. It codes for CSGQGVSDTEAFF.

The sample holds many counts of this clonotype. This sequence joins TRBV30 and TRBJ2-6; unclear D gene. Germline values: CDR1 GTSNPN, CDR2 SVGIG (reference sequence). V dropped 1 base and J dropped 7 bases, with 11 bases sitting between them. This CDR3 has 14 amino acids. This chain's CDR3 is CAWSGAIEANVLTF. The CDR3 DNA follows: TGTGCCTGGAGTGGTGCAATAGAAGCCAACGTCCTGACTTTC.

J is TRBJ1-6 and V is TRBV3-1, with TRBD1 as a possible D gene (6 bases). Trimming took off 0 bases at V and 9 bases at J, with 12 bases between the two ends. Germline lookup yields CDR1 LGHDT and CDR2 YNNKEL (reference sequence). There are 15 residues in the CDR3. The CDR3 sequence is CASSQDGGDSSPLHF. For the CDR3, the DNA is TGTGCCAGCAGCCAAGATGGGGGCGACAGTTCACCCCTCCACTTT. The full variable domain, with the rest looked up from reference TRBV3-1 and TRBJ1-6, is DTAVSQTPKYLVTQMGNDKSIKCEQNLGHDTMYWYKQDSKKFLKIMFSYNNKELIINETVPNRFSPKSPDKAHLNLHINSLELGDSAVYFCASSQDGGDSSPLHFGNGTRLTVT.

This clonotype came up many times. The chain employs TRBV29-1 and TRBJ2-7; 9 bases fit TRBD1. Germline loops: CDR1 SQVTM, CDR2 ANQGSEA. Losses at the gene ends were 7 bases for V and 3 bases for J; bases not matched to a gene: 4. The CDR3 is 12 amino acids. The CDR3 sequence: CSAGDRVYEQYF. The DNA of the CDR3 is TGCAGCGCTGGGGACAGGGTCTACGAGCAGTACTTC.

This clonotype was seen ten or more times. At one end the junction does not follow the germline gene, possibly because of a read error. The chain links TRBV6-2 or TRBV6-3 to TRBJ2-4; 9 bases are shared with TRBD2. CDR1 is MNHEY and CDR2 is SVGEGT in the germline V gene. CDR3 size: 15 residues. CDR3 sequence (DNA): TGTGCCAGCAGTCTCGTAGCGGGGGACGGGAACATTAAGTACTTC. This gives the protein CASSLVAGDGNIKYF.

The V gene is TRBV15, the J gene TRBJ2-5; a weak D match, TRBD2 (5 bases). This CDR3 contains 15 residues. Germline CDR1 and CDR2: LNHNV and YYDKDF (reference sequence). V gave up 0 bases and J gave up 3 bases, with 11 bases separating them. Here the CDR3 DNA reads TGTGCCACCAGCAGAGATCCAGGAGGCGAAGAGACCCAGTACTTC. Protein: CATSRDPGGEETQYF.

A word on this clonotype: A junction end diverges from the germline sequence, so it may reflect a read error. The V gene is TRBV6-5, the J gene TRBJ2-7; 8 nucleotides align to TRBD2. Germline CDR1 reads MNHEY; CDR2 reads SVGAGI. The CDR3 sequence is 17 residues long. The CDR3 DNA reads TGTGCCGGCAGTTACACACCCACCGGGGGGGGGCCTCACGAGCAGTACTTC. Encoded protein: CAGSYTPTGGGPHEQYF.

This clonotype has just a few counts. This rearrangement joins TRBV18 to TRBJ1-1; unclear D gene. The CDR3 spans 16 residues. The V and J ends lost 2 bases and 1 base respectively, with 14 bases between them. Per the germline V gene, CDR1 is KGHSH and CDR2 is LQKENI. This CDR3 reads CASSPTNSDGNTEAFF. The CDR3 nucleotides read TGTGCCAGCTCACCAACTAATTCCGACGGGAACACTGAAGCTTTCTTT. Variable domain in full (rest from reference TRBV18 and TRBJ1-1): NAGVMQNPRHLVRRRGQEARLRCSPMKGHSHVYWYRQLPEEGLKFMVYLQKENIIDESGMPKERFSAEFPKEGPSILRIQQVVRGDSAAYFCASSPTNSDGNTEAFFGQGTRLTVV.

This clonotype has a count of ten or more. The rearrangement links TRBV12-3 or TRBV12-4 to TRBJ1-2; unclear D gene. Trimming took 5 bases from V and 2 from J, leaving 9 bases between them. The CDR3 is made up of 13 amino acids. The CDR3 is CASSPDSNYGYTF. Written as DNA, the CDR3 is TGTGCCAGCAGTCCTGACTCAAACTATGGCTACACCTTC.

In this sample, this clonotype turned up many times. CDR3: CAISESIVIETEAFF. The CDR3 nucleotides are TGTGCCATCAGTGAGTCGATCGTGATAGAGACTGAAGCTTTCTTT. The genes are TRBV10-3 and TRBJ1-1; unclear D gene. CDR3 length: 15 amino acids. V lost 0 bases to trimming and J lost 5 bases, with 13 bases between them. Germline V gives CDR1 ENHRY, CDR2 SYGVKD.

This clonotype appeared many times. This chain connects TRBV20-1 to TRBJ2-4; D call uncertain. CDR1 and CDR2 (germline): DFQATT, SNEGSKA (reference sequence). The CDR3 totals 11 residues. V gave up 7 bases and J gave up 8 bases, with 12 bases separating them. CDR3 sequence (DNA): TGCAGTGTTCGGGCAAGGCACATTCAGTACTTC. Residues: CSVRARHIQYF.

In this sample, this clonotype turned up many times. This chain connects TRBV15 to TRBJ2-2, with unresolved D. Germline V gene data show CDR1 as LNHNV and CDR2 as YYDKDF (reference sequence). V lost 3 bases, J lost 6 bases, and 5 bases lay in between. The CDR3 runs to 12 residues. CDR3 nucleotide sequence: TGTGCCACCAGCAGGCGTTCCGGGGAGCTGTTTTTT. As protein: CATSRRSGELFF.

This chain joins TRBV20-1 and TRBJ2-5, with 8 positions matching TRBD2. This CDR3 has 13 residues. Looked up from germline, CDR1 is DFQATT and CDR2 is SNEGSKA (reference sequence). CDR3 protein: CTAAGLASETQYF. In DNA form, the CDR3 reads TGCACCGCTGCCGGACTAGCTTCGGAGACCCAGTACTTC.

This clonotype showed up many times. This sequence joins TRBV5-1 and TRBJ2-5; possibly TRBD1 for D (6 bases). V gave up 5 bases and J gave up 5 bases, with 16 bases separating them. This CDR3 is built from 14 residues. Germline V CDR1 and CDR2: SGHRS, YFSETQ. The CDR3 here is CASRDRTGLETQYF. In DNA form, the CDR3 reads TGCGCCAGCAGGGATCGAACAGGGTTGGAGACCCAGTACTTC. The variable domain in full, with the rest retrieved from reference TRBV5-1 and TRBJ2-5, is KAGVTQTPRYLIKTRGQQVTLSCSPISGHRSVSWYQQTPGQGLQFLFEYFSETQRNKGNFPGRFSGRQFSNSRSEMNVSTLELGDSALYLCASRDRTGLETQYFGPGTRLLVL.